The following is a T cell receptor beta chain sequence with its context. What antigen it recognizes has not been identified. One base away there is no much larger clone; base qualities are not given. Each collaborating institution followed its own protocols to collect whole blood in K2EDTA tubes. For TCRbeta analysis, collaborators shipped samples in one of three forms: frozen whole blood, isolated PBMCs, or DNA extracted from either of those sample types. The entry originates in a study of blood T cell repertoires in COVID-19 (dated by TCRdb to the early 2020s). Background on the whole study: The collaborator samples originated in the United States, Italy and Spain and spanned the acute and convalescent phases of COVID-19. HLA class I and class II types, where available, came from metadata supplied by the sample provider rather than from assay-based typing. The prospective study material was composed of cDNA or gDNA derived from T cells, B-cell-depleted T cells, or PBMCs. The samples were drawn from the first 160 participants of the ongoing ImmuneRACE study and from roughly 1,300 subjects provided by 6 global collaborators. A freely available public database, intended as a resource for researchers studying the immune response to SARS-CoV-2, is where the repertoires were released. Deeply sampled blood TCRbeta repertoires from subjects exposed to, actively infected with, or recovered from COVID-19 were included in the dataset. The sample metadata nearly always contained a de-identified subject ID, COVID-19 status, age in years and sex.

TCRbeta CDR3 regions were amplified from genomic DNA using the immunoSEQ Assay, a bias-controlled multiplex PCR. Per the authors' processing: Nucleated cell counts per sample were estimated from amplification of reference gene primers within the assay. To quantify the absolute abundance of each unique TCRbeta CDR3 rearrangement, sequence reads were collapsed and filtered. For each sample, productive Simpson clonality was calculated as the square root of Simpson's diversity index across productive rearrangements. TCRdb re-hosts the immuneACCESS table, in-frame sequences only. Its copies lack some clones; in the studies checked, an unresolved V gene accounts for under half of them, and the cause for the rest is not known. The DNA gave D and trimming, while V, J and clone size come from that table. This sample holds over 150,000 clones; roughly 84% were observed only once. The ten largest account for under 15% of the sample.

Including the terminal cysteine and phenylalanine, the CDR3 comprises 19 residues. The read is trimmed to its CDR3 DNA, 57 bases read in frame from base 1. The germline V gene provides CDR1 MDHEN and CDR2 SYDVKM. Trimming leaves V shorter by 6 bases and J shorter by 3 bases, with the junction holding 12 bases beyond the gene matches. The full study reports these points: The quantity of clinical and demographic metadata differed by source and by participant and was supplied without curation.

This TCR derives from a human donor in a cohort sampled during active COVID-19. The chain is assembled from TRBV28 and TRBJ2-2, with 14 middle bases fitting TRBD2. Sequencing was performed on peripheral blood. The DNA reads TGTGCCAGCAGCTTGGCCCGGACTAGCGGGAGGACATACACCGGGGAGCTGTTTTTT. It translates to CASSLARTSGRTYTGELFF.